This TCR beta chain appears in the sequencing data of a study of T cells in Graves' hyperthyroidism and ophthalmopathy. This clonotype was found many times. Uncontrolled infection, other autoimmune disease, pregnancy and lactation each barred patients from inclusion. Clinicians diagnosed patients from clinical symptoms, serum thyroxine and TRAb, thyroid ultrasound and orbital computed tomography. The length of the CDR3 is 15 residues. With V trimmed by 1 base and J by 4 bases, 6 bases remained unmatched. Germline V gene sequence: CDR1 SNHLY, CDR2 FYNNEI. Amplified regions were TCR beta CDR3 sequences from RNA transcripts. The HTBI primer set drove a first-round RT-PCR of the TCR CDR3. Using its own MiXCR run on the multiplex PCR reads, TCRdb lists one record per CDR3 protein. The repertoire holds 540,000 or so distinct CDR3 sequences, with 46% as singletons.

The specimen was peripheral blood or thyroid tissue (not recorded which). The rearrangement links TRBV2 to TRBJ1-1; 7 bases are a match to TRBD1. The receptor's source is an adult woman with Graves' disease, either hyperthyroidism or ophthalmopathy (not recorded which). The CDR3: CASSEGGPGGTEAFF. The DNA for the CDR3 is TGTGCCAGCAGTGAAGGGGGCCCAGGGGGCACTGAAGCTTTCTTT.